This record concerns one T cell receptor (beta chain) sequence. Its antigen is unknown. No much larger clone is present one base from it, and per-base qualities are unavailable. From the cysteine through the phenylalanine, the CDR3 covers 15 amino acids. The retained sequence is limited to the CDR3, 45 bases, with the frame set at the first base. CDR1 and CDR2 were assigned from the germline V gene (reference sequence) as LNHNV and YYDKDF. Trimming removed 3 bases from V and 4 bases from J; the gene matches leave 9 bases unexplained. This specimen belongs to a study of cytomegalovirus exposure and HLA in healthy donors (dated by TCRdb to 2017 to 2019). Regarding the complete study: According to a later analysis, the roughly 130 validation repertoires were produced on the same platform as the roughly 600 repertoires of the first cohort. The aim of the study was to test whether cataloging public T cell receptors could identify signatures of past pathogen exposure. Along with the approximately 620-subject first cohort, a separate validation cohort of over a hundred different subjects was used. The study combined high-throughput TCR immunosequencing, statistical association of individual TCRs with disease status, and machine learning to predict cytomegalovirus infection status. Study-wide conclusions, independent of this receptor: All 120 or so repertoires were used to score co-occurrence in the validation cohort in a later analysis, because that analysis had no HLA typing for the cohort. In vitro tests confirmed that a few of the cytomegalovirus-associated TCR beta chains recognize cytomegalovirus antigens. The authors suggested that the approach could potentially be extended to other disease states and immunological phenotypes. Most TCR sequences were seen in very few donors, while some public TCRs were found in many individuals. Cytomegalovirus status was reported to be diagnosed by the classifier with high specificity and sensitivity in both the original and validation cohorts. The study gave a list of roughly 150 TCR beta chains associated with cytomegalovirus. A later analysis found that TCRs clustered in the first cohort also tended to co-occur in the approximately 120 validation repertoires, with 94% of cluster scores above 0.

The library came from the immunoSEQ multiplex PCR assay. Per the original workflow: A statistical classification framework was developed to diagnose cytomegalovirus status using the catalog of TCR beta chain sequences. TCRdb retrieved this table from immuneACCESS and kept in-frame rearrangements only. Not all clones are present; in checked studies, unresolved V genes account for under half, and no reason is known for the remainder. V, J and clone size reflect that table, while D and trimming were determined from the DNA. A total of a few hundred thousand clones appear in this sample, around four fifths of them only once. Of the sample, over 11% is held by the ten largest clones. The donors belonged to the validation cohort of approximately 130 subjects, which was separate from the approximately 700-subject first cohort.

Sequenced input: PBMCs. The receptor was isolated from a woman aged 30 to 39 in good health and CMV-seropositive. The rearrangement joined TRBV15 to TRBJ2-7, and TRBD1 matches 7 of the central bases. The sequence in DNA is TGTGCCACCAGCAGGCTGACCGGGACAGAATACGAGCAGTACTTC. Translated, it reads CATSRLTGTEYEQYF. The reference TRBV15 and TRBJ2-7 proteins fill in what lies around the CDR3, so the full variable domain reads DAMVIQNPRYQVTQFGKPVTLSCSQTLNHNVMYWYQQKSSQAPKLLFHYYDKDFNNEADTPDNFQSRRPNTSFCFLDIRSPGLGDTAMYLCATSRLTGTEYEQYFGPGTRLTVT.